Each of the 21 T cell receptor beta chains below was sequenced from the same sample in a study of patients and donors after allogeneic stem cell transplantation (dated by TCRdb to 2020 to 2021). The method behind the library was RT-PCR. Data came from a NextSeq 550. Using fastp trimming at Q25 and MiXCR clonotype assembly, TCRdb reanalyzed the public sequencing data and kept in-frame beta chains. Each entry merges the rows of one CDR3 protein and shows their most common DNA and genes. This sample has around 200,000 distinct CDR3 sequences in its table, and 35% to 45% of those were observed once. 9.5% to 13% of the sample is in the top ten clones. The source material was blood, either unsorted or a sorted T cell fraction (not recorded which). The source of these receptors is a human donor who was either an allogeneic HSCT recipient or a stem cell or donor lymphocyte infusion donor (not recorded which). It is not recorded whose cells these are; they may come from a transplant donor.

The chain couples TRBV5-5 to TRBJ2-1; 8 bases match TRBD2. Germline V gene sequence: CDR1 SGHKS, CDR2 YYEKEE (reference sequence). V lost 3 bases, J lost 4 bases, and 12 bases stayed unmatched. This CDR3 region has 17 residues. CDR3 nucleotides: TGTGCCAGCAGCTACCGCAGAGCGGGGGCCACTTACAATGAGCAGTTCTTC. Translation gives CASSYRRAGATYNEQFF.

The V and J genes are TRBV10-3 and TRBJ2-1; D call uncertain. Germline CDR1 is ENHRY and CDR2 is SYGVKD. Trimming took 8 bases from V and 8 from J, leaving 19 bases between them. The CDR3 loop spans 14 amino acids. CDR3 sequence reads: CAISTGNLTHEQFF. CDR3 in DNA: TGTGCCATCTCCACTGGGAACCTCACCCATGAGCAGTTCTTC.

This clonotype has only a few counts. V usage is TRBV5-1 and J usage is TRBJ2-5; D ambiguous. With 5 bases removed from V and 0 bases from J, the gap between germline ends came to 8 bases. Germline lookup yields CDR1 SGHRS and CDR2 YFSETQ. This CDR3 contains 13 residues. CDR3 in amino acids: CASRYGNQETQYF. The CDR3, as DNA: TGCGCCAGCAGATATGGCAACCAAGAGACCCAGTACTTC.

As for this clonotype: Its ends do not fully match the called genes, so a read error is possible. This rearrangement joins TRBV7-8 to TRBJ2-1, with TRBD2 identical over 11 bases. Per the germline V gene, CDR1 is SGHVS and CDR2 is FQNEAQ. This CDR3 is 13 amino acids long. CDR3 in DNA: TGTGCCAGCAGCTTCGCTAGCGGGGGGATTTTCGGGTTC. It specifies CASSFASGGIFGF.

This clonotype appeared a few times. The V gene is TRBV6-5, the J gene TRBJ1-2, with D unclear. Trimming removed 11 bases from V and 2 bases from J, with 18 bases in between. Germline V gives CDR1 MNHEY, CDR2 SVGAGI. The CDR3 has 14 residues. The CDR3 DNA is TGTGCCTCCCGGGCCCCTCTTTTGAACTATGGCTACACCTTC. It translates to CASRAPLLNYGYTF.

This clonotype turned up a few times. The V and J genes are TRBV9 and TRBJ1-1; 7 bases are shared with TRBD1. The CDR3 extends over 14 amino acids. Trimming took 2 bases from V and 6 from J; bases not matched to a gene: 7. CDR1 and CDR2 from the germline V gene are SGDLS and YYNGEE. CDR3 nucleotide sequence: TGTGCCAGCAGCGTTCGACAGGGCGGCGCTGAAGCTTTCTTT. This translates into CASSVRQGGAEAFF.

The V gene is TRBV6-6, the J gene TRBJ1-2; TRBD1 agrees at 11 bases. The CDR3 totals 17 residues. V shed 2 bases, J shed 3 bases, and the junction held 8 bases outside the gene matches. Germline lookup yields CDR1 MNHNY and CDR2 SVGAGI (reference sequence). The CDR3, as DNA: TGTGCCAGCAGTTACGCGAGGACAGGGGGCGCGGACTATGGCTACACCTTC. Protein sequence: CASSYARTGGADYGYTF.

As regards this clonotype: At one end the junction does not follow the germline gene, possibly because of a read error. CDR3 residues: CACSFGAAPAFF. CDR3 bases: TGTGCCTGCAGCTTCGGAGCGGCTCCAGCTTTCTTT. This chain joins TRBV11-2 and TRBJ1-1, with D uncertain. Germline V gene lookup returns CDR1 SGHAT and CDR2 FQNNGV. The CDR3 extends over 12 amino acids.

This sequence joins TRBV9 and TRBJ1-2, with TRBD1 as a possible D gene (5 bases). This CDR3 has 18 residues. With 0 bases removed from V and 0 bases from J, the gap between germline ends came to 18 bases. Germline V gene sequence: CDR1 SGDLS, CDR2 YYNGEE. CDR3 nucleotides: TGTGCCAGCAGCGTAGATCCAACAGGATCACCCCCTAACTATGGCTACACCTTC. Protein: CASSVDPTGSPPNYGYTF.

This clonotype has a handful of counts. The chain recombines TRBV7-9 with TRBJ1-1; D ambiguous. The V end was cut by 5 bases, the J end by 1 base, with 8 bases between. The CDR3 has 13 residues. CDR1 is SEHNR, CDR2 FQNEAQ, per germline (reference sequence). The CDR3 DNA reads TGTGCCAGCAGCCCCCTAGCGAACACTGAAGCTTTCTTT. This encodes CASSPLANTEAFF.

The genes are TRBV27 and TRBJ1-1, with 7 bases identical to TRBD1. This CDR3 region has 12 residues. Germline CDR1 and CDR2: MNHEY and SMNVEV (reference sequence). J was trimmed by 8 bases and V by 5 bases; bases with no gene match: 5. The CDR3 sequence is CASSAGTDEAFF. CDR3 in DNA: TGTGCCAGCAGTGCAGGGACAGACGAAGCTTTCTTT.

DNA for the CDR3: TGTGCCAGCAGCACCGGACGCCGCTCCGGGGCCAACGTCCTGACTTTC. Translating gives CASSTGRRSGANVLTF. V usage is TRBV12-3 or TRBV12-4 and J usage is TRBJ2-6; D gene uncertain. Trimming shortened V by 6 bases and J by 4 bases, and 16 bases separated the two germline ends. This CDR3 is built from 16 residues.

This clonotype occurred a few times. CDR3 residues: CASSVEVGSGGPYNEQFF. In DNA form, the CDR3 reads TGTGCCAGCAGCGTAGAAGTGGGTAGCGGGGGGCCCTACAATGAGCAGTTCTTC. The rearrangement links TRBV9 to TRBJ2-1; TRBD2 matches 10 bases. Losses at the gene ends were 0 bases for V and 2 bases for J; bases not matched to a gene: 8. From germline, CDR1 is SGDLS and CDR2 YYNGEE. This CDR3 has 18 residues. Based on the CDR3 plus reference TRBV9 and TRBJ2-1, the full variable domain is DSGVTQTPKHLITATGQRVTLRCSPRSGDLSVYWYQQSLDQGLQFLIQYYNGEERAKGNILERFSAQQFPDLHSELNLSSLELGDSALYFCASSVEVGSGGPYNEQFFGPGTRLTVL.

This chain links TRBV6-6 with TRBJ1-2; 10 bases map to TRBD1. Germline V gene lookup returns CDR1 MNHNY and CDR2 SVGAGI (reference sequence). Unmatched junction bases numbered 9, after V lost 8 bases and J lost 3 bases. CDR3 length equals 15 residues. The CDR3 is CASSSPGTGDYGYTF. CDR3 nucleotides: TGTGCCAGCTCTTCTCCCGGGACAGGGGACTATGGCTACACCTTC.

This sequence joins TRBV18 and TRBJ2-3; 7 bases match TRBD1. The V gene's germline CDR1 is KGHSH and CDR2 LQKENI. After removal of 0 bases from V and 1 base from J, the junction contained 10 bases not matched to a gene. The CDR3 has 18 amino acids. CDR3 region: CASSPPRRQGYGTDTQYF. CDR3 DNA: TGTGCCAGCTCACCACCCCGGCGACAGGGTTATGGCACAGATACGCAGTATTTT.

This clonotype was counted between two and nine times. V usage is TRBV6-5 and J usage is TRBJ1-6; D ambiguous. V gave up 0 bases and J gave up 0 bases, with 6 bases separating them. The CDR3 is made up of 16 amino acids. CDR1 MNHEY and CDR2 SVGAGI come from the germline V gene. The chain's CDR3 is CASSYSSDSYNSPLHF. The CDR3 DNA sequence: TGTGCCAGCAGTTACTCCTCCGACTCCTATAATTCACCCCTCCACTTT.

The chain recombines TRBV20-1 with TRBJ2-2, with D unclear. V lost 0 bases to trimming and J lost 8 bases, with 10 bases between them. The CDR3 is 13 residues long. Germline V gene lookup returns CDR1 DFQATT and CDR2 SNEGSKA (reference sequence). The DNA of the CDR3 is TGCAGTGCTAGAGAGGTCTCTGAGGGGGAGCTGTTTTTT. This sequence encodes CSAREVSEGELFF.

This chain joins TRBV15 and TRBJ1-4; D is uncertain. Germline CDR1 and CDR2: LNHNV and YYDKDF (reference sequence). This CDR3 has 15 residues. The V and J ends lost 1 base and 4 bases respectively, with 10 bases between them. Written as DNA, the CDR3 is TGTGCCACCAGCAGAGGGGGAGACGGTAATGAAAAACTGTTTTTT. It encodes CATSRGGDGNEKLFF.

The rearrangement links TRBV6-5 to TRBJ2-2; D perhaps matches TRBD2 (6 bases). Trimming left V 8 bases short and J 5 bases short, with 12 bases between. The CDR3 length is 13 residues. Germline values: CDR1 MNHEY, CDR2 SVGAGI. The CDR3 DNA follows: TGTGCCAGCGGAGGGACGGGGACCGGGGAGCTGTTTTTT. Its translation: CASGGTGTGELFF.

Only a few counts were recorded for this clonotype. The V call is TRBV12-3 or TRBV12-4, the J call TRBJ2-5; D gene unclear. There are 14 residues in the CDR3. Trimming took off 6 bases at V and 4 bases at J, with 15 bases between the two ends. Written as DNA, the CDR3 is TGTGCCAGCAGCCCGGGTTCCTGGGGAGAGACCCAGTACTTC. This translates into CASSPGSWGETQYF.

CDR3 nucleotide sequence: TGCAGTGCCCTCAGGGGGAGGGATGGCTACACCTTC. Its translation: CSALRGRDGYTF. The chain joins TRBV20-1 to TRBJ1-2; TRBD1 matches at 7 bases. This CDR3 spans 12 amino acids. Germline V CDR1 and CDR2: DFQATT, SNEGSKA (reference sequence). J was trimmed by 6 bases and V by 6 bases; bases with no gene match: 7.